The 14 T cell receptor beta chains listed next were all sequenced from one sample in a study of blood T cell repertoires in COVID-19. TCRdb's copy holds only in-frame clones and misses some; the assay was immunoSEQ multiplex PCR. The data contain some 120,000 clones, roughly 90% of them singletons. The sample consisted of peripheral blood. All receptors come from a man in his forties or fifties with acute or convalescent COVID-19.

The chain couples TRBV18 to TRBJ2-2; tentative D call: TRBD1 (5 bases). The germline CDR1 and CDR2 sequences are KGHSH and LQKENI. The CDR3 consists of 12 residues. Trimming took off 10 bases at V and 1 base at J, with 7 bases between the two ends. Here the CDR3 DNA reads TGTGCCAACCAGGGGAACACCGGGGAGCTGTTTTTT. This encodes CANQGNTGELFF.

CDR3 DNA sequence: TGTGCCAGCAGGATGGAGGGCTGGGGCTATGGCTACACCTTC. Protein product: CASRMEGWGYGYTF. The chain carries TRBV6-5 and TRBJ1-2; no clear D gene. Trimming removed 6 bases at V and 4 bases at J, with 15 bases between. Germline lookup yields CDR1 MNHEY and CDR2 SVGAGI. The CDR3 sequence is 14 residues long.

The chain carries TRBV21-1 and TRBJ2-3; no check of the table's D call, TRBD2, against the DNA was made. TRBV21-1 is classified as a pseudogene. CDR3 length equals 19 residues. The CDR3 DNA sequence: TGTGCCAGCAGCAAAGAGTGTAGGACTAGCGGGAGACACACAGATACGCAGTATTTT. Protein: CASSKECRTSGRHTDTQYF.

In its sample, this clone was seen once. The V gene is TRBV7-2, the J gene TRBJ2-1, with D perhaps TRBD2 (7 bases). Germline V CDR1 and CDR2: SGHTA, FQGNSA. There are 13 residues in the CDR3. Trimming took 5 bases from V and 10 from J, leaving 15 bases between them. The CDR3 DNA reads TGTGCCAGCAGCACCTTTAGGGGGGGCGAGCAGTTCTTC. Protein sequence: CASSTFRGGEQFF.

The V gene is TRBV7-9, the J gene TRBJ1-2, with 9 bases lining up with TRBD1. The ends lost 2 bases at V and 4 bases at J; junction bases unmatched: 8. The germline CDR1 and CDR2 sequences are SEHNR and FQNEAQ (reference sequence). The CDR3 is 16 residues long. CDR3 protein: CASSLPGTGTSYGYTF. The CDR3 nucleotides are TGTGCCAGCAGCTTACCTGGGACAGGGACAAGCTATGGCTACACCTTC.

The V call is TRBV10-1, the J call TRBJ2-7; D is possibly TRBD2 (6 bases). The germline V gene encodes CDR1 WNHNN and CDR2 SYGVQD (reference sequence). CDR3 size: 15 residues. The V gene lost 3 bases and the J gene lost 5 bases, with 17 bases spanning the gap. The CDR3 spells CASSDPGTSIHEQYF. The CDR3, as DNA: TGCGCCAGCAGTGACCCCGGGACTTCAATCCACGAGCAGTACTTC.

Points on this clone: The same CDR3 also results from other DNA sequences found in this sample. The gene calls are TRBV4-1 and TRBJ2-3; TRBD2 is a possible D gene (5 bases). This CDR3 is built from 14 residues. Germline CDR1 MGHRA, CDR2 YSYEKL. Trimming stripped 1 base from V and 3 bases from J, with 8 bases between. The CDR3 bases are TGCGCCAGCAGCCAAGGTGGCGGGACAGATACGCAGTATTTT. Translated: CASSQGGGTDTQYF.

CDR3 region: CASSQLSGSSYEQYF. The CDR3, as DNA: TGTGCCAGCAGCCAACTTAGCGGGAGCTCCTACGAGCAGTACTTC. This chain links TRBV3-1 (or the pseudogene TRBV3-2) with TRBJ2-7, with TRBD2 matching over 9 bases. The CDR3 runs 15 residues. Looked up from germline, CDR1 is LGHDT and CDR2 is YNNKEL (reference sequence). J lost 0 bases, V lost 2 bases, and 2 bases had no gene match.

The V gene is TRBV19, the J gene TRBJ1-2; the match to TRBD1 covers 7 bases. The germline CDR1 and CDR2 sequences are LNHDA and SQIVND (reference sequence). Germline trimming cut 5 bases from V and 6 bases from J; bases unmatched to any gene: 12. The CDR3 is made up of 15 amino acids. Here the CDR3 DNA reads TGTGCCAGTAGTCGCGGGACAGTACCCGACCATGGCTACACCTTC. Protein: CASSRGTVPDHGYTF.

The count of this clone is one. The V call is TRBV11-3, the J call TRBJ2-5; 10 bases are shared with TRBD2. The CDR3 sequence is 17 residues long. The V gene's germline CDR1 is SGHNT and CDR2 YENEEA. The trim removed 5 bases at V and 1 base at J, leaving 10 bases unmatched. The CDR3 bases are TGTGCCAGCAGCAGCGGTCCCGGGACTAGCGCCCAAGAGACCCAGTACTTC. Its protein is CASSSGPGTSAQETQYF.

The rearrangement uses TRBV3-1 (or the pseudogene TRBV3-2) and TRBJ2-1; 8 nucleotides align to TRBD2. From germline, CDR1 is LGHDT and CDR2 YNNKEL (reference sequence). The CDR3 length is 15 residues. Unmatched junction bases numbered 8, after V lost 2 bases and J lost 8 bases. CDR3 loop: CASSQSVLAVYEQFF. CDR3 DNA: TGTGCCAGCAGCCAATCGGTACTAGCGGTTTATGAGCAGTTCTTC.

The chain employs TRBV5-1 and TRBJ2-3, with 13 positions matching TRBD2. The germline CDR1 and CDR2 sequences are SGHRS and YFSETQ. The CDR3 sequence is 18 residues long. J was trimmed by 0 bases and V by 3 bases; bases with no gene match: 7. The CDR3 DNA is TGCGCCAGCAGCTACGGACTAGCGGGAGTCCTAAGCACAGATACGCAGTATTTT. Its translation: CASSYGLAGVLSTDTQYF.

About this clone itself: The sample carries other DNA sequences with the same CDR3. This rearrangement joins TRBV6-5 to TRBJ1-2; TRBD1 matches 12 bases. J was trimmed by 8 bases and V by 5 bases; bases with no gene match: 6. In germline, CDR1 is MNHEY, CDR2 SVGAGI. The CDR3 length is 14 residues. The CDR3 is CASSTGQGAGGYTF. The CDR3 bases are TGTGCCAGCAGTACGGGACAGGGGGCTGGAGGCTACACCTTC.

Only one count was recorded for this clone. This sequence joins TRBV25-1 and TRBJ1-5, with D uncertain. The germline gives CDR1 MGHDK, CDR2 SYGVNS. Trimming removed 2 bases from V and 4 bases from J, with 15 bases in between. CDR3 size: 16 residues. The CDR3 DNA is TGTGCCAGCAGTGAAAGTACGGGTACGGGGAATCAGCCCCAGCATTTT. Its protein is CASSESTGTGNQPQHF.